One sample yielded the 3 T cell receptor beta chains listed below, sequenced in a study of siplizumab effects on memory and regulatory T cells. Sequenced by immunoSEQ multiplex PCR; TCRdb stores in-frame clones only, minus some. The sample carries approximately 98,000 clones, around 94% recorded once. Material for sequencing was non-Treg CD4+ T cells sorted from blood. These receptors were obtained from a human donor in good health.

The rearrangement links TRBV4-1 to TRBJ1-5; no clear D. CDR1 and CDR2 (germline): MGHRA, YSYEKL. There are 13 residues in the CDR3. The V end was cut by 2 bases, the J end by 4 bases, with 6 bases between. CDR3 loop: CASSQPRNQPQHF. CDR3 in DNA: TGCGCCAGCAGCCAACCCCGTAATCAGCCCCAGCATTTT.

The CDR3 reads CASSLERGLQETQYF. CDR3 sequence (DNA): TGTGCCAGCAGCTTAGAACGCGGGCTGCAAGAGACCCAGTACTTC. The chain links TRBV7-2 to TRBJ2-5; a possible D gene is TRBD2 (5 bases). Trimming stripped 1 base from V and 2 bases from J, with 11 bases between. This CDR3 has 15 amino acids. Germline values: CDR1 SGHTA, CDR2 FQGNSA.

This chain uses TRBV14 with TRBJ2-7, with TRBD1 matching 7 bases. The CDR3 extends over 14 amino acids. V lost 4 bases to trimming and J lost 5 bases; unmatched junction nucleotides: 8. Germline V gene lookup returns CDR1 SGHDN and CDR2 FVKESK. The CDR3 nucleotides read TGTGCCAGCAGCCGAAGACAGGGTGCGAACGAGCAGTACTTC. This codes for CASSRRQGANEQYF.